These 32 T cell receptor beta chains were sequenced from one sample in a study of technical replicates of blood from a handful of donors. The table came from immunoSEQ multiplex PCR; TCRdb's copy has only in-frame clones and leaves some out. The table lists tens of thousands of clones, more than 85% of them singletons. The material sequenced was PBMCs. Receptors originate from a human donor in good health. Some clones in this sample may be carry-over from other donors' samples.

The chain combines TRBV7-9 with TRBJ1-1; D uncertain. The CDR3 consists of 13 residues. Trimming removed 5 bases at V and 6 bases at J, with 13 bases between. Germline CDR1 reads SEHNR; CDR2 reads FQNEAQ (reference sequence). CDR3 nucleotide sequence: TGTGCCAGCAGCCCAGTCCCCGGGGCTGAAGCTTTCTTT. Translating it yields CASSPVPGAEAFF. Based on the CDR3 plus reference TRBV7-9 and TRBJ1-1, the full variable domain is DTGVSQNPRHKITKRGQNVTFRCDPISEHNRLYWYRQTLGQGPEFLTYFQNEAQLEKSRLLSDRFSAERPKGSFSTLEIQRTEQGDSAMYLCASSPVPGAEAFFGQGTRLTVV.

This chain uses TRBV9 with TRBJ2-1, with 7 bases lining up with TRBD2. CDR1 is SGDLS, CDR2 YYNGEE, per germline. This CDR3 is 13 amino acids long. The ends lost 6 bases at V and 3 bases at J; junction bases unmatched: 3. The CDR3 spells CASTSGSYNEQFF. DNA of the CDR3: TGTGCCAGCACTAGCGGCAGCTACAATGAGCAGTTCTTC.

The V gene is TRBV25-1, the J gene TRBJ2-1; TRBD1 matches at 8 bases. The CDR3 is 15 residues long. Trimming cost V 1 base and J 4 bases; bases outside gene matches: 3. Germline values: CDR1 MGHDK, CDR2 SYGVNS. CDR3 sequence: CASSESTGVYNEQFF. The DNA for the CDR3 is TGTGCCAGCAGTGAATCGACAGGGGTGTACAATGAGCAGTTCTTC.

The chain carries TRBV18 and TRBJ2-7; 8 bases fit TRBD1. The CDR3 extends over 15 amino acids. Germline trimming cut 4 bases from V and 3 bases from J; bases unmatched to any gene: 8. Germline V gene sequence: CDR1 KGHSH, CDR2 LQKENI. Here the CDR3 reads CASSQGTGSRYEQYF. The DNA of the CDR3 is TGTGCCAGCTCACAAGGGACAGGTAGCCGCTACGAGCAGTACTTC.

The V gene is TRBV5-5, the J gene TRBJ2-1, with unresolved D. V was shortened by 1 base and J by 4 bases, with 3 bases between the two germline ends. Germline V gives CDR1 SGHKS, CDR2 YYEKEE (reference sequence). The CDR3 extends over 12 amino acids. CDR3 amino acids: CASSLSYNEQFF. CDR3 sequence (DNA): TGTGCCAGCAGCTTGTCTTACAATGAGCAGTTCTTC. Full variable domain (rest looked up from reference TRBV5-5 and TRBJ2-1): DAGVTQSPTHLIKTRGQQVTLRCSPISGHKSVSWYQQVLGQGPQFIFQYYEKEERGRGNFPDRFSARQFPNYSSELNVNALLLGDSALYLCASSLSYNEQFFGPGTRLTVL.

The J gene is TRBJ2-7, the V gene TRBV18; TRBD2 is a possible D gene (7 bases). The germline V gene has CDR1 KGHSH and CDR2 LQKENI. This CDR3 region has 14 residues. The V end lost 2 bases, the J end lost 3 bases, and 11 bases lay between the germline ends. CDR3 residues: CASSPGGGIYEQYF. DNA of the CDR3: TGTGCCAGCTCACCAGGGGGGGGCATCTACGAGCAGTACTTC.

This CDR3 reads CAMREGLAGADTQYF. As DNA, the CDR3 is TGTGCCATGAGGGAGGGACTAGCGGGGGCGGATACGCAGTATTTT. The rearrangement uses TRBV10-3 and TRBJ2-3, with 14 bases that match TRBD2. CDR1 ENHRY and CDR2 SYGVKD come from the germline V gene. Unmatched junction bases numbered 8, after V lost 9 bases and J lost 6 bases. CDR3 length: 15 amino acids.

The V and J genes are TRBV27 and TRBJ2-2; a weak D match, TRBD2 (6 bases). Trimming pared 6 bases from V and 5 bases from J, leaving 16 bases between. In germline, CDR1 is MNHEY, CDR2 SMNVEV (reference sequence). There are 15 residues in the CDR3. CDR3 in DNA: TGTGCCAGCAGCCTTTCCGGGGGAGTGACCGGGGAGCTGTTTTTT. This gives the protein CASSLSGGVTGELFF.

The chain carries TRBV7-6 and TRBJ2-7, with D possibly being TRBD1 (5 bases). The CDR3 covers 14 residues. Germline CDR1 reads SGHVS; CDR2 reads FNYEAQ. Trimming removed 1 base at V and 3 bases at J, with 10 bases between. The CDR3 loop reads CASSLDAQGYEQYF. The CDR3 DNA reads TGTGCCAGCAGCTTAGATGCCCAGGGCTACGAGCAGTACTTC.

The rearrangement uses TRBV18 and TRBJ2-5; tentative D call: TRBD2 (6 bases). V lost 1 base, J lost 7 bases, and 19 bases lay in between. The germline gives CDR1 KGHSH, CDR2 LQKENI. The CDR3 has 16 residues. For the CDR3, the DNA is TGTGCCAGCTCACCACTCCAAGGAGGGCGCCCCGTGACCCAGTACTTC. Translating gives CASSPLQGGRPVTQYF.

The genes are TRBV30 and TRBJ1-2, with D perhaps matching TRBD1 (6 bases). Germline CDR1 GTSNPN, CDR2 SVGIG (reference sequence). V was clipped by 7 bases and J by 0 bases, with 18 bases between them. The CDR3 covers 15 residues. The CDR3 is CALPPTGSPNYGYTF. Written as DNA, the CDR3 is TGTGCCTTACCCCCTACAGGGAGCCCTAACTATGGCTACACCTTC.

The chain combines TRBV7-9 with TRBJ2-7; the match to TRBD2 covers 9 bases. The germline CDR1 and CDR2 sequences are SEHNR and FQNEAQ (reference sequence). The V gene end was trimmed by 2 bases and the J gene end by 2 bases; junction bases not matched to a gene: 1. CDR3 length equals 14 residues. CDR3 DNA: TGTGCCAGCAGCTTACTAGCGGGGCCCTACGAGCAGTACTTC. This sequence encodes CASSLLAGPYEQYF.

This chain links TRBV5-1 with TRBJ1-6, with 9 bases that match TRBD1. CDR1 and CDR2 (germline): SGHRS, YFSETQ. V shed 0 bases, J shed 8 bases, and the junction held 9 bases outside the gene matches. CDR3 length: 17 residues. The CDR3, as DNA: TGCGCCAGCAGCTTGGCCCTTACAGGGGGCATCCATTCACCCCTCCACTTT. Translation: CASSLALTGGIHSPLHF.

The chain has TRBV15 and TRBJ2-5, with 8 bases matching TRBD1. Germline V CDR1 and CDR2: LNHNV, YYDKDF (reference sequence). Trimming cost V 2 bases and J 5 bases; bases outside gene matches: 4. The CDR3 is 14 amino acids. CDR3 in amino acids: CATSRRQGSETQYF. The CDR3 coding sequence is TGTGCCACCAGCAGACGACAGGGGTCGGAGACCCAGTACTTC.

V is TRBV5-1 and J is TRBJ2-5; TRBD1 might be the D (6 bases). Germline assignment: CDR1 SGHRS and CDR2 YFSETQ. The CDR3 sequence is 13 residues long. Trimming took 9 bases from V and 4 from J, leaving 16 bases between them. CDR3 nucleotides: TGCGCCACCAGACAGGACCCCGGAGAGACCCAGTACTTC. This encodes CATRQDPGETQYF.

CDR3 bases: TGTGCCTGGGATCGCGGCCGGTACGAGCAGTACTTC. It yields the protein CAWDRGRYEQYF. The chain has TRBV30 and TRBJ2-7; no firm D call. Trimming removed 5 bases at V and 4 bases at J, with 12 bases between. The CDR3 runs to 12 residues. Germline lookup yields CDR1 GTSNPN and CDR2 SVGIG (reference sequence).

The rearrangement joins TRBV4-1 to TRBJ2-7; a weak D match, TRBD2 (5 bases). This CDR3 spans 15 amino acids. The germline gives CDR1 MGHRA, CDR2 YSYEKL. V lost 0 bases and J lost 2, with 11 bases in between. The CDR3 loop reads CASSQETRPPYEQYF. The DNA of the CDR3 is TGCGCCAGCAGCCAAGAAACTAGGCCCCCCTACGAGCAGTACTTC.

The chain has TRBV6-5 and TRBJ2-6; no firm D call. Germline CDR1 is MNHEY and CDR2 is SVGAGI. V lost 8 bases and J lost 4, with 9 bases in between. The CDR3 is 13 residues long. The CDR3 region is CASRMGGANVLTF. CDR3 in DNA: TGTGCCAGCCGCATGGGCGGGGCCAACGTCCTGACTTTC.

The V call is TRBV6-1, the J call TRBJ2-7; 7 bases line up with TRBD2. With 7 bases clipped from V and 6 bases from J, the junction kept 9 bases outside the gene matches. Germline V CDR1 and CDR2: MNHNS, SASEGT. The CDR3 consists of 13 residues. CDR3 region: CASTPWPGGEQYF. The CDR3 DNA reads TGTGCCAGCACCCCCTGGCCGGGAGGCGAGCAGTACTTC.

The rearrangement links TRBV29-1 to TRBJ2-3; possibly TRBD2 for D (6 bases). This CDR3 spans 14 amino acids. CDR1 SQVTM and CDR2 ANQGSEA come from the germline V gene. V was clipped by 7 bases and J by 0 bases, with 14 bases between them. The CDR3 spells CSAGAGPSTDTQYF. Written as DNA, the CDR3 is TGCAGCGCTGGGGCGGGGCCGAGCACAGATACGCAGTATTTT.

The chain recombines TRBV6-5 with TRBJ1-1; 7 nucleotides agree with TRBD1. The trim removed 4 bases at V and 4 bases at J, leaving 12 bases unmatched. Germline V gene sequence: CDR1 MNHEY, CDR2 SVGAGI. The CDR3 covers 16 residues. CDR3: CASSSTRGAQGTEAFF. Written as DNA, the CDR3 is TGTGCCAGCAGTTCCACCAGGGGGGCGCAGGGCACTGAAGCTTTCTTT.

The V gene is TRBV30, the J gene TRBJ2-7, with D hard to call. Germline values: CDR1 GTSNPN, CDR2 SVGIG (reference sequence). CDR3 length: 12 residues. V lost 0 bases, J lost 3 bases, and 6 bases lay in between. The CDR3: CAWSVLSYEQYF. The CDR3 DNA reads TGTGCCTGGAGTGTACTGAGCTACGAGCAGTACTTC.

CDR3 DNA sequence: TGTGCCAGCAGTGAGGAGGCCTACGAGCAGTACTTC. This codes for CASSEEAYEQYF. This rearrangement joins TRBV2 to TRBJ2-7; possible D gene TRBD2, 5 bases. Germline assignment: CDR1 SNHLY and CDR2 FYNNEI. Trimming pared 3 bases from V and 2 bases from J, leaving 5 bases between. CDR3 length: 12 residues. Combining the CDR3 with reference TRBV2 and TRBJ2-7 gives the whole variable domain EPEVTQTPSHQVTQMGQEVILRCVPISNHLYFYWYRQILGQKVEFLVSFYNNEISEKSEIFDDQFSVERPDGSNFTLKIRSTKLEDSAMYFCASSEEAYEQYFGPGTRLTVT.

The CDR3 nucleotides read TGTGCCAGTAGAGAGGGGGCCTCACCCCTCCACTTT. This encodes CASREGASPLHF. The V and J genes are TRBV19 and TRBJ1-6; the match to TRBD1 covers 7 bases. This CDR3 contains 12 residues. V dropped 6 bases and J dropped 10; count of bases not matched to a gene: 3. The germline gives CDR1 LNHDA, CDR2 SQIVND (reference sequence).

This chain connects TRBV5-1 to TRBJ1-1; D is possibly TRBD1 (5 bases). Germline CDR1 and CDR2: SGHRS and YFSETQ. V lost 0 bases and J 0 bases, leaving 9 bases between the germline ends. This CDR3 contains 15 residues. CDR3 nucleotides: TGCGCCAGCAGCTTGGATCCAGGGATGAACACTGAAGCTTTCTTT. Translation gives CASSLDPGMNTEAFF.

The chain joins TRBV6-5 to TRBJ2-7, with TRBD1 matching over 11 bases. This CDR3 spans 14 amino acids. CDR1 is MNHEY, CDR2 SVGAGI, per germline. J was trimmed by 4 bases and V by 6 bases; bases with no gene match: 5. The CDR3 loop reads CASRDGQGAYEQYF. The CDR3, as DNA: TGTGCCAGCAGGGACGGACAGGGGGCTTACGAGCAGTACTTC.

V gene TRBV7-9 combines with J gene TRBJ2-2; 7 bases map to TRBD2. V shed 8 bases and J 4 bases; nucleotides not matched to a gene: 10. Germline CDR1 is SEHNR and CDR2 is FQNEAQ (reference sequence). CDR3 length: 15 amino acids. CDR3 in amino acids: CASVSGRVATGELFF. CDR3 coding DNA: TGTGCCAGCGTGTCGGGGAGGGTAGCCACCGGGGAGCTGTTTTTT.

The chain links TRBV7-9 to TRBJ1-2, with TRBD1 as a possible D gene (5 bases). This CDR3 comprises 13 residues. V lost 2 bases and J 8 bases, leaving 12 bases between the germline ends. From germline, CDR1 is SEHNR and CDR2 FQNEAQ (reference sequence). The CDR3 spells CASSLWTGDGYTF. In nucleotides, the CDR3 is TGTGCCAGCAGCTTATGGACGGGGGACGGCTACACCTTC.

By share, this clone ranks as medium-sized. Additional DNA sequences in this sample encode the identical CDR3. This sequence joins TRBV5-1 and TRBJ2-1, with TRBD2 identical over 11 bases. Looked up from germline, CDR1 is SGHRS and CDR2 is YFSETQ. This CDR3 is built from 14 residues. V shed 3 bases and J 4 bases; nucleotides not matched to a gene: 0. The CDR3 DNA follows: TGCGCCAGCAGCTCTAGCGGGGGGTACAATGAGCAGTTCTTC. It encodes CASSSSGGYNEQFF.

This chain links TRBV10-3 with TRBJ2-5; TRBD2 might be the D (7 bases). This CDR3 region has 14 residues. Trimming took 4 bases from V and 2 from J, leaving 11 bases between them. Germline assignment: CDR1 ENHRY and CDR2 SYGVKD. CDR3 loop: CAISGGGHQETQYF. The CDR3 region has the DNA TGTGCCATCAGTGGCGGGGGACATCAAGAGACCCAGTACTTC.

The V and J genes are TRBV5-1 and TRBJ2-7; 7 bases are shared with TRBD1. The CDR3 has 15 residues. Germline V gives CDR1 SGHRS, CDR2 YFSETQ. The junction had 9 bases not matched to a gene; V was cut back by 0 bases and J by 6 bases. CDR3 loop: CASSLEAQGLGEQYF. Written as DNA, the CDR3 is TGCGCCAGCAGCTTGGAAGCACAGGGGCTAGGCGAGCAGTACTTC. The complete variable domain, with remaining parts taken from reference TRBV5-1 and TRBJ2-7, reads KAGVTQTPRYLIKTRGQQVTLSCSPISGHRSVSWYQQTPGQGLQFLFEYFSETQRNKGNFPGRFSGRQFSNSRSEMNVSTLELGDSALYLCASSLEAQGLGEQYFGPGTRLTVT.

The V and J genes are TRBV5-4 and TRBJ2-5; D is possibly TRBD2 (7 bases). The ends were cut back, 1 base at V and 1 base at J, with 14 bases in the middle. The germline CDR1 and CDR2 sequences are SGHNT and YYREEE (reference sequence). The CDR3 loop spans 16 amino acids. In nucleotides, the CDR3 is TGTGCCAGCAGCTTGAGGTCCGGGGGGCCCCAAGAGACCCAGTACTTC. Residues: CASSLRSGGPQETQYF. Drawing the rest from reference TRBV5-4 and TRBJ2-5, the complete variable domain is ETGVTQSPTHLIKTRGQQVTLRCSSQSGHNTVSWYQQALGQGPQFIFQYYREEENGRGNFPPRFSGLQFPNYSSELNVNALELDDSALYLCASSLRSGGPQETQYFGPGTRLLVL.